What follows are 27 T cell receptor beta chains derived from one specimen sequenced in a study of persistence of HIV-infected CD4 T cells. Cells were stimulated nonspecifically with anti-CD3/anti-CD28 magnetic beads. CD4+ T cells upregulating both CD40 ligand and CD69 were sorted as responding cells. The libraries were made with immunoSEQ version 4 in survey mode. Clones were read by immunoSEQ multiplex PCR, and TCRdb kept only the in-frame ones, dropping some. The sample has 40,000 to 60,000 clones; approximately 90% are singletons. No cognate antigen is known for these TCRs. Sequencing used CD4+ T cells sorted from PBMCs after 18-hour stimulation, obtained from a patient who received antiretroviral therapy. Source of these receptors: an adult woman with HIV who was CMV-seropositive.

The CDR3 spells CASSPGTGGHYEQYF. The CDR3, as DNA: TGTGCCAGCAGTCCCGGGACAGGGGGCCACTACGAGCAGTACTTC. This chain uses TRBV7-2 with TRBJ2-7, with 12 positions matching TRBD1. The germline V gene has CDR1 SGHTA and CDR2 FQGNSA. The CDR3 covers 15 residues. The junction had 6 bases not matched to a gene; V was cut back by 6 bases and J by 3 bases.

The chain recombines TRBV19 with TRBJ1-2; no clear D. The germline CDR1 and CDR2 sequences are LNHDA and SQIVND (reference sequence). The CDR3 totals 13 residues. Trimming cost V 5 bases and J 7 bases, with 14 bases left between them. The CDR3 DNA is TGTGCCAGTAGTCCGGGCGACATACTTGGCTACACCTTC. Protein product: CASSPGDILGYTF. The variable domain in full, completed from reference TRBV19 and TRBJ1-2, reads DGGITQSPKYLFRKEGQNVTLSCEQNLNHDAMYWYRQDPGQGLRLIYYSQIVNDFQKGDIAEGYSVSREKKESFPLTVTSAQKNPTAFYLCASSPGDILGYTFGSGTRLTVV.

The chain recombines TRBV3-1 (or the pseudogene TRBV3-2) with TRBJ2-7; D is undetermined. The V end was cut by 0 bases, the J end by 2 bases, with 5 bases between. The germline V gene encodes CDR1 LGHDT and CDR2 YNNKEL (reference sequence). This CDR3 has 13 residues. This CDR3 is CASSQDLTYEQYF. The CDR3 bases are TGTGCCAGCAGCCAAGACCTCACCTACGAGCAGTACTTC.

This sequence joins TRBV5-1 and TRBJ1-2; TRBD1 aligns across 7 bases. Trimming at V came to 0 bases and at J to 2 bases, leaving 4 bases not matched to a gene. CDR3 length: 15 amino acids. CDR1 SGHRS and CDR2 YFSETQ come from the germline V gene. CDR3 sequence reads: CASSLAGTVNYGYTF. CDR3 coding DNA: TGCGCCAGCAGCTTGGCCGGGACAGTAAACTATGGCTACACCTTC.

The V gene is TRBV28, the J gene TRBJ1-3, with 9 bases fitting TRBD1. J gave up 6 bases and V 5 bases, and 11 bases lay outside the gene matches. The V gene's germline CDR1 is MDHEN and CDR2 SYDVKM. The CDR3 runs to 16 residues. CDR3 in DNA: TGTGCCAGCAGTGACCCGGGACAGGGCGTTTTAAACACCATATATTTT. Its protein product is CASSDPGQGVLNTIYF.

The genes are TRBV19 and TRBJ2-3, with 10 bases lining up with TRBD1. Germline V CDR1 and CDR2: LNHDA, SQIVND (reference sequence). The CDR3 is 17 amino acids. The trim removed 3 bases at V and 3 bases at J, leaving 9 bases unmatched. The CDR3 reads CASSIYLGQGGTDTQYF. CDR3 nucleotides: TGTGCCAGTAGTATTTACCTAGGACAGGGGGGAACAGATACGCAGTATTTT.

This clone was detected only a few times. The chain has TRBV7-3 and TRBJ1-6; 8 bases map to TRBD1. Looked up from germline, CDR1 is SGHTA and CDR2 is FQGTGA. This CDR3 contains 15 residues. V was pared by 5 bases and J by 8 bases, with 8 bases of the junction left unmatched. This CDR3 reads CASSPGTGGDSPLHF. CDR3 coding DNA: TGTGCCAGCAGCCCTGGGACAGGAGGCGATTCACCCCTCCACTTT.

V and J are TRBV24-1 and TRBJ2-1, with 7 bases fitting TRBD2. CDR3 size: 14 residues. V shed 4 bases, J shed 8 bases, and the junction held 7 bases outside the gene matches. Germline CDR1 and CDR2: KGHDR and SFDVKD. The CDR3 reads CATSDRGVTDEQFF. The CDR3 DNA sequence: TGTGCCACCAGTGACCGGGGGGTTACAGATGAGCAGTTCTTC.

This clone was counted only a few times. The chain employs TRBV15 and TRBJ2-3, with 7 bases identical to TRBD2. This CDR3 region has 16 residues. The ends lost 0 bases at V and 4 bases at J; junction bases unmatched: 7. Germline V CDR1 and CDR2: LNHNV, YYDKDF (reference sequence). CDR3 protein: CATSREGGSGADTQYF. The CDR3 DNA is TGTGCCACCAGCAGAGAAGGCGGGAGTGGGGCAGATACGCAGTATTTT.

The chain couples TRBV29-1 to TRBJ2-7; D is possibly TRBD2 (5 bases). Germline V gives CDR1 SQVTM, CDR2 ANQGSEA. V lost 5 bases and J 6 bases, leaving 14 bases between the germline ends. The length of the CDR3 is 12 residues. The CDR3 sequence is CSVINRGSEQYF. In nucleotides, the CDR3 is TGCAGCGTTATAAATCGGGGAAGCGAGCAGTACTTC.

CDR3: CASGRQSSYNEQFF. For the CDR3, the DNA is TGTGCCAGCGGACGACAGAGCTCCTACAATGAGCAGTTCTTC. The chain has TRBV28 and TRBJ2-1, with a tentative D call TRBD1 (5 bases). V was clipped by 8 bases and J by 0 bases, with 11 bases between them. Germline assignment: CDR1 MDHEN and CDR2 SYDVKM. The CDR3 has 14 residues.

This sequence joins TRBV7-9 and TRBJ2-6; 14 positions agree with TRBD2. The J segment lost 2 bases and the V segment lost 5 bases, leaving 5 bases of the junction unmatched. CDR3 length equals 18 residues. The germline CDR1 and CDR2 sequences are SEHNR and FQNEAQ (reference sequence). CDR3 sequence (DNA): TGTGCCAGCAGCCCGGGACTAGCGGGAGCTGCTGGGGCCAACGTCCTGACTTTC. This translates into CASSPGLAGAAGANVLTF.

The chain uses TRBV18 and TRBJ1-1; D uncertain. The CDR3 totals 12 residues. CDR1 KGHSH and CDR2 LQKENI come from the germline V gene. V lost 2 bases and J lost 2, with 3 bases in between. This CDR3 is CASSPGNTEAFF. Here the CDR3 DNA reads TGTGCCAGCTCACCAGGCAACACTGAAGCTTTCTTT.

The chain carries TRBV10-3 and TRBJ1-1, with TRBD1 matching 9 bases. Germline assignment: CDR1 ENHRY and CDR2 SYGVKD. Trimming at V came to 2 bases and at J to 7 bases, leaving 8 bases not matched to a gene. The CDR3 contains 15 residues. The CDR3 DNA is TGTGCCATCAGTGAGCCCGCCGGGACAGGGAGTGAAGCTTTCTTT. The encoded protein is CAISEPAGTGSEAFF.

The V gene is TRBV12-3 or TRBV12-4, the J gene TRBJ1-2; tentative D call: TRBD1 (5 bases). CDR3 length equals 12 residues. Trimming left V 8 bases short and J 8 bases short, with 15 bases between. CDR3 DNA: TGTGCCAGCCGGGACCGAGGTCAGGGCTACACCTTC. Residues: CASRDRGQGYTF.

The V call is TRBV10-3, the J call TRBJ1-5; 8 positions match TRBD1. The CDR3 spans 15 residues. V dropped 0 bases and J dropped 7; count of bases not matched to a gene: 5. CDR1 ENHRY and CDR2 SYGVKD come from the germline V gene. CDR3 protein: CAISESQGAGQPQHF. The DNA of the CDR3 is TGTGCCATCAGTGAGTCCCAGGGGGCTGGGCAGCCCCAGCATTTT.

This clone was seen more than once but under ten times. The chain has TRBV3-1 (or the pseudogene TRBV3-2) and TRBJ2-7; 11 bases are a match to TRBD2. The germline gives CDR1 LGHDT, CDR2 YNNKEL (reference sequence). The CDR3 has 15 amino acids. The V gene end was trimmed by 4 bases and the J gene end by 3 bases; junction bases not matched to a gene: 5. The CDR3 loop reads CASSLGLAENYEQYF. CDR3 in DNA: TGTGCCAGCAGCCTGGGACTAGCGGAGAACTACGAGCAGTACTTC.

The V call is TRBV24-1, the J call TRBJ1-1; D is possibly TRBD1 (5 bases). V was trimmed by 10 bases and J by 2 bases, leaving 25 bases between them. The germline V gene encodes CDR1 KGHDR and CDR2 SFDVKD. The CDR3 length is 17 residues. The CDR3 spells CATTQTRQTQINTEAFF. Written as DNA, the CDR3 is TGTGCCACTACACAAACCCGACAGACCCAAATTAACACTGAAGCTTTCTTT.

V and J are TRBV5-5 and TRBJ1-1, with a possible D match to TRBD1 (5 bases). The germline V and J ends were trimmed by 4 bases and 1 base, with 11 bases remaining between them. This CDR3 is built from 14 residues. Germline V lookup: CDR1 SGHKS, CDR2 YYEKEE (reference sequence). Here the CDR3 reads CASSQRTWNTEAFF. Written as DNA, the CDR3 is TGTGCCAGCAGCCAACGGACATGGAACACTGAAGCTTTCTTT.

V and J are TRBV5-5 and TRBJ1-6, with 10 bases aligning to TRBD1. The CDR3 consists of 15 residues. Trimming removed 5 bases from V and 4 bases from J; junction bases left unmatched: 3. From germline, CDR1 is SGHKS and CDR2 YYEKEE (reference sequence). The CDR3 DNA reads TGTGCCAGCAGGGGACAGGGGATGTATAATTCACCCCTCCACTTT. Protein sequence: CASRGQGMYNSPLHF.

The gene calls are TRBV6-5 and TRBJ1-1; D is unresolved. Germline CDR1 reads MNHEY; CDR2 reads SVGAGI. The ends were cut back, 2 bases at V and 4 bases at J, with 14 bases in the middle. This CDR3 has 15 residues. The CDR3 loop is CASSYRGGSGTEAFF. As DNA, the CDR3 is TGTGCCAGCAGTTACCGGGGAGGGAGCGGCACTGAAGCTTTCTTT.

The chain uses TRBV24-1 and TRBJ1-4; 8 bases agree with TRBD1. Trimming removed 4 bases from V and 8 bases from J; junction bases left unmatched: 11. This CDR3 is built from 16 residues. Germline CDR1 is KGHDR and CDR2 is SFDVKD. The CDR3 coding sequence is TGTGCCACCAGTGAGCCCTCCGGACAGGGATTGGAAAAACTGTTTTTT. This sequence encodes CATSEPSGQGLEKLFF.

This rearrangement joins TRBV27 to TRBJ2-6, with D perhaps matching TRBD2 (5 bases). Trimming cost V 6 bases and J 0 bases, with 6 bases left between them. CDR1 and CDR2 (germline): MNHEY, SMNVEV (reference sequence). The CDR3 has 14 residues. CDR3 region: CASRGSSGANVLTF. CDR3 coding DNA: TGTGCCAGCAGAGGGAGCTCTGGGGCCAACGTCCTGACTTTC.

This chain uses TRBV3-1 (or the pseudogene TRBV3-2) with TRBJ1-1, with TRBD1 identical over 7 bases. CDR1 is LGHDT, CDR2 YNNKEL, per germline (reference sequence). The V gene end was trimmed by 4 bases and the J gene end by 10 bases; junction bases not matched to a gene: 12. The CDR3 length is 14 residues. CDR3 sequence: CASSPQVEGAGAFF. The CDR3 bases are TGTGCCAGCAGCCCACAAGTGGAGGGGGCTGGAGCTTTCTTT.

V and J are TRBV19 and TRBJ1-1; 7 bases fit TRBD1. The germline V gene has CDR1 LNHDA and CDR2 SQIVND (reference sequence). CDR3 length equals 15 residues. Losses at the gene ends were 3 bases for V and 5 bases for J; bases not matched to a gene: 9. The CDR3 here is CASSMDTGVRTEAFF. The CDR3 coding sequence is TGTGCCAGTAGTATGGATACAGGGGTTAGAACTGAAGCTTTCTTT.

The gene calls are TRBV5-4 and TRBJ1-1, with 9 bases matching TRBD1. V trimming: 0 bases; J trimming: 1 base; junction bases outside the gene matches: 13. CDR3 size: 19 residues. From germline, CDR1 is SGHNT and CDR2 YYREEE (reference sequence). The CDR3: CASSLGVVGTGTGNTEAFF. In DNA, the CDR3 is TGTGCCAGCAGCTTGGGGGTTGTGGGGACAGGGACGGGGAACACTGAAGCTTTCTTT.

The V call is TRBV24-1, the J call TRBJ1-2, with TRBD1 matching over 10 bases. Germline V gives CDR1 KGHDR, CDR2 SFDVKD. Trimming removed 5 bases from V and 6 bases from J; junction bases left unmatched: 8. This CDR3 is built from 15 residues. The CDR3 nucleotides read TGTGCCACCAGTGCCCGGGACAGGGGAAGGGATGGCTACACCTTC. Encoded protein: CATSARDRGRDGYTF.